This passage covers 27 T cell receptor beta chains from one sample sequenced in a study of CD8+ T cells in alopecia areata. Sequencing used cDNA as its template, made by extracting RNA and reverse transcribing it. The repertoire was sequenced with immunoSEQ multiplex PCR; TCRdb's copy has only in-frame clones and lacks some. The top ten clones hold roughly 1.4% of a sample with about 220,000 clones, roughly 56% of them seen once. Noted treatment: oral pan-JAK inhibitor, 5-10 mg twice daily. The input for sequencing was CD4+ T cells sorted from blood, taken at week 4, from a patient treated with tofacitinib. The source is a human donor with alopecia areata.

This clone occurred a few times. The V call is TRBV11-2, the J call TRBJ2-2; maybe TRBD1 (6 bases). CDR1 and CDR2 from the germline V gene are SGHAT and FQNNGV. The CDR3 sequence is 14 residues long. V lost 3 bases, J lost 5 bases, and 10 bases lay in between. The CDR3 DNA follows: TGTGCCAGCAGCTTTACAGGGTGGACCGGGGAGCTGTTTTTT. Protein: CASSFTGWTGELFF.

This chain links TRBV29-1 with TRBJ2-1, with 7 bases fitting TRBD2. The CDR3 is made up of 14 amino acids. The ends lost 6 bases at V and 6 bases at J; junction bases unmatched: 11. Germline CDR1 SQVTM, CDR2 ANQGSEA. Here the CDR3 reads CSVSMPAGINEQFF. CDR3 nucleotide sequence: TGCAGCGTCTCCATGCCAGCGGGGATCAATGAGCAGTTCTTC.

The chain is built from TRBV4-3 and TRBJ2-7; D is ambiguous. Germline V gene sequence: CDR1 LGHNA, CDR2 YSLEER. The CDR3 runs to 15 residues. The V end lost 0 bases, the J end lost 5 bases, and 14 bases lay between the germline ends. CDR3 loop: CASSQDLVPTDEQYF. CDR3 DNA: TGCGCCAGCAGCCAAGATTTGGTCCCTACGGACGAGCAGTACTTC.

The chain carries TRBV6-1 and TRBJ1-1; D unresolved. Trimming left V 5 bases short and J 8 bases short, with 15 bases between. Per germline, CDR1 MNHNS and CDR2 SASEGT. This CDR3 has 13 amino acids. CDR3 residues: CASSRTPTVEAFF. The CDR3 DNA reads as TGTGCCAGCAGTCGGACCCCGACCGTGGAAGCTTTCTTT.

This clone came up once. Germline and junction disagree at one end, which may indicate a read error. The gene calls are TRBV20-1 and TRBJ1-6; D might be TRBD1 (6 bases). CDR1 is DFQATT and CDR2 is SNEGSKA in the germline V gene (reference sequence). This CDR3 spans 10 amino acids. CDR3 amino acids: CSVIPDSCPF. The CDR3 DNA is TGCAGTGTTATACCGGACAGTTGTCCCTTT.

J is TRBJ2-5 and V is TRBV15; possible D gene TRBD2, 5 bases. CDR1 LNHNV and CDR2 YYDKDF come from the germline V gene (reference sequence). V lost 0 bases and J 7 bases, leaving 12 bases between the germline ends. The CDR3 totals 14 residues. CDR3 amino acids: CATSREVRAGTQYF. The DNA of the CDR3 is TGTGCCACCAGCAGAGAAGTGAGGGCGGGGACCCAGTACTTC. The variable domain in full, with the rest retrieved from reference TRBV15 and TRBJ2-5, is DAMVIQNPRYQVTQFGKPVTLSCSQTLNHNVMYWYQQKSSQAPKLLFHYYDKDFNNEADTPDNFQSRRPNTSFCFLDIRSPGLGDTAMYLCATSREVRAGTQYFGPGTRLLVL.

Note on this clone: Other DNA sequences from this sample encode an identical CDR3 as well. The J gene is TRBJ1-2, the V gene TRBV6-5, with a weak D call TRBD1 (5 bases). Germline lookup yields CDR1 MNHEY and CDR2 SVGAGI. V was cut by 6 bases and J by 0 bases, with 11 bases left in between. The CDR3 extends over 14 amino acids. The DNA for the CDR3 is TGTGCCAGCAGGCGCCAGGGTCCTAACTATGGCTACACCTTC. As protein: CASRRQGPNYGYTF.

The V gene is TRBV30, the J gene TRBJ1-1; D unresolved. Germline loops: CDR1 GTSNPN, CDR2 SVGIG (reference sequence). The CDR3 has 15 residues. V dropped 1 base and J dropped 5 bases, with 17 bases sitting between them. This CDR3 is CAWSESRLLGTEAFF. CDR3 nucleotides: TGTGCCTGGAGTGAGAGCAGACTACTTGGTACTGAAGCTTTCTTT.

The rearrangement joins TRBV30 to TRBJ2-1; 10 bases align to TRBD2. The CDR3 sequence is 16 residues long. Germline lookup yields CDR1 GTSNPN and CDR2 SVGIG (reference sequence). J was trimmed by 6 bases and V by 4 bases; bases with no gene match: 12. In DNA form, the CDR3 reads TGTGCCTGGATTCGGCTGATGGCTAGCGGGGGCAATGAGCAGTTCTTC. Its translation is CAWIRLMASGGNEQFF.

This clone was observed a few times. The V and J genes are TRBV27 and TRBJ2-2; D is possibly TRBD2 (5 bases). Per germline, CDR1 MNHEY and CDR2 SMNVEV (reference sequence). Trimming shortened V by 0 bases and J by 2 bases, and 10 bases separated the two germline ends. The CDR3 runs 16 residues. CDR3 DNA sequence: TGTGCCAGCAGTTTATCTCGGCGGGCTAACACCGGGGAGCTGTTTTTT. Translation: CASSLSRRANTGELFF.

In its sample, this clone was seen a few times. The same CDR3 arises from other DNA sequences in this sample as well. The chain combines TRBV29-1 with TRBJ2-5, with a weak D call TRBD1 (5 bases). Trimming took 5 bases from V and 5 from J, leaving 9 bases between them. This CDR3 is built from 11 residues. CDR1 and CDR2 (germline): SQVTM, ANQGSEA. The CDR3 region has the DNA TGCAGCGTTCTATCAGGGGAGACCCAGTACTTC. As protein: CSVLSGETQYF.

The chain joins TRBV2 to TRBJ1-1; D remains ambiguous. V was cut by 7 bases and J by 4 bases, with 4 bases left in between. This CDR3 comprises 10 residues. CDR1 is SNHLY, CDR2 FYNNEI, per germline. The CDR3 reads CASTGTEAFF. The CDR3 coding sequence is TGTGCCAGCACTGGCACTGAAGCTTTCTTT.

This clone was seen just once. V is TRBV29-1 and J is TRBJ1-2; D is possibly TRBD1 (6 bases). The CDR3 extends over 12 amino acids. Germline V gene sequence: CDR1 SQVTM, CDR2 ANQGSEA. The V end was cut by 7 bases, the J end by 4 bases, with 13 bases between. CDR3 nucleotide sequence: TGCAGCGCCGCACAGGGTGTCTATGGCTACACCTTC. It encodes CSAAQGVYGYTF.

In this sample, this clone turned up a few times. CDR3 protein: CASRQLAGGLAQFF. CDR3 in DNA: TGTGCCAGCAGACAACTAGCAGGGGGCTTAGCGCAGTTCTTC. V usage is TRBV6-1 and J usage is TRBJ2-1; 8 bases are a match to TRBD1. With V trimmed by 6 bases and J by 12 bases, 13 bases remained unmatched. CDR1 is MNHNS and CDR2 is SASEGT in the germline V gene. The CDR3 runs to 14 residues.

The chain employs TRBV7-8 and TRBJ1-2; TRBD1 matches at 7 bases. This CDR3 comprises 13 residues. Trimming took 5 bases from V and 5 from J; bases not matched to a gene: 5. CDR1 and CDR2 from the germline V gene are SGHVS and FQNEAQ. This chain's CDR3 is CASSPPTGYGYTF. The CDR3 nucleotides are TGTGCCAGCAGCCCACCGACAGGGTATGGCTACACCTTC.

This clone came up a few times. The genes are TRBV7-2 and TRBJ2-3; D remains ambiguous. V was shortened by 1 base and J by 0 bases, with 5 bases between the two germline ends. The CDR3 loop spans 14 amino acids. Germline V CDR1 and CDR2: SGHTA, FQGNSA. The CDR3 nucleotides read TGTGCCAGCAGCTTAGGGCAGAGCACAGATACGCAGTATTTT. It specifies CASSLGQSTDTQYF.

The genes are TRBV7-2 and TRBJ1-2, with unresolved D. V lost 4 bases and J lost 6, with 9 bases in between. The germline gives CDR1 SGHTA, CDR2 FQGNSA. The length of the CDR3 is 12 residues. CDR3 residues: CASSSRWDGYTF. CDR3 DNA: TGTGCCAGCAGCTCAAGATGGGATGGCTACACCTTC.

The chain joins TRBV9 to TRBJ2-5; tentatively, D is TRBD2 (6 bases). This CDR3 contains 14 residues. Trimming removed 3 bases at V and 5 bases at J, with 14 bases between. Germline V lookup: CDR1 SGDLS, CDR2 YYNGEE. The CDR3 loop is CASSANQGGETQYF. CDR3 nucleotide sequence: TGTGCCAGCAGCGCCAACCAGGGAGGCGAGACCCAGTACTTC.

The chain combines TRBV29-1 with TRBJ1-2; TRBD1 might be the D (5 bases). CDR3 length equals 13 residues. Germline V gene lookup returns CDR1 SQVTM and CDR2 ANQGSEA. V dropped 6 bases and J dropped 0 bases, with 11 bases sitting between them. CDR3 coding DNA: TGCAGCGTCTCAGGGAGAGCTAACTATGGCTACACCTTC. This codes for CSVSGRANYGYTF.

The V and J genes are TRBV20-1 and TRBJ1-2, with D unclear. CDR1 is DFQATT and CDR2 is SNEGSKA in the germline V gene (reference sequence). The CDR3 sequence is 11 residues long. V was trimmed by 6 bases and J by 8 bases, leaving 13 bases between them. CDR3 in DNA: TGCAGTGCGAGGTTGGGGTCCGGCTACACCTTC. This translates into CSARLGSGYTF.

The V and J genes are TRBV25-1 and TRBJ2-7, with D perhaps given as TRBD1 or TRBD2 (5 bases each). The V gene's germline CDR1 is MGHDK and CDR2 SYGVNS. Trimming left V 6 bases short and J 0 bases short, with 12 bases between. The CDR3 is made up of 14 amino acids. The chain's CDR3 is CASSGAPSSYEQYF. CDR3 nucleotides: TGTGCCAGCAGCGGGGCACCGAGCTCCTACGAGCAGTACTTC.

The rearrangement links TRBV29-1 to TRBJ2-3; TRBD2 matches at 12 bases. V was clipped by 7 bases and J by 2 bases; unmatched bases: 4. The CDR3 spans 14 residues. Germline V CDR1 and CDR2: SQVTM, ANQGSEA. The CDR3 loop is CSAGLAGFTDTQYF. CDR3 sequence (DNA): TGCAGCGCTGGACTAGCGGGATTCACAGATACGCAGTATTTT.

The chain is built from TRBV18 and TRBJ2-1; 9 nucleotides match TRBD1. The CDR3 is made up of 16 amino acids. Unmatched junction bases numbered 5, after V lost 3 bases and J lost 2 bases. The germline gives CDR1 KGHSH, CDR2 LQKENI. The CDR3: CASSPVQGAAYNEQFF. The CDR3 DNA reads as TGTGCCAGCTCACCGGTACAGGGGGCCGCCTACAATGAGCAGTTCTTC.

With respect to this clone: One end of the junction fails to match germline, which may point to a read error. J is TRBJ2-5 and V is TRBV7-2; no firm D call. Germline values: CDR1 SGHTA, CDR2 FQGNSA. The CDR3 contains 15 residues. CDR3 sequence reads: CASSIARASQETQYF. As DNA, the CDR3 is TGTGCCAGCAGCATAGCCCGAGCAAGTCAAGAGACCCAGTACTTC.

This clone was observed a handful of times. The chain carries TRBV29-1 and TRBJ1-1; TRBD1 aligns across 7 bases. The CDR3 consists of 13 residues. After removal of 3 bases from V and 1 base from J, the junction contained 2 bases not matched to a gene. Germline V lookup: CDR1 SQVTM, CDR2 ANQGSEA. The CDR3 sequence: CSVDRDRNTEAFF. The CDR3 DNA sequence: TGCAGCGTTGATAGGGACAGGAACACTGAAGCTTTCTTT.

This clone was observed a few times. V usage is TRBV9 and J usage is TRBJ1-1; D is perhaps TRBD1 (5 bases). Trimming stripped 0 bases from V and 5 bases from J, with 14 bases between. CDR3 length: 15 residues. From germline, CDR1 is SGDLS and CDR2 YYNGEE. The CDR3 loop reads CASSVGPGSKTEAFF. The CDR3 nucleotides read TGTGCCAGCAGCGTAGGGCCAGGGTCAAAGACTGAAGCTTTCTTT.

This chain links TRBV5-1 with TRBJ2-1; D is ambiguous. CDR1 is SGHRS and CDR2 is YFSETQ in the germline V gene. The CDR3 length is 14 residues. V gave up 0 bases and J gave up 2 bases, with 6 bases separating them. In DNA form, the CDR3 reads TGCGCCAGCAGCTTGGCCTACACCTACAATGAGCAGTTCTTC. Translated: CASSLAYTYNEQFF.